This T cell receptor (beta chain) was documented in a study of blood T cell repertoires in COVID-19 (dated by TCRdb to about 2020). Background on the whole study: Samples from collaborators originated in the United States, Italy and Spain and spanned both the acute and convalescent phases of COVID-19. The material from the prospective study consisted of cDNA or gDNA derived from T cells, B-cell-depleted T cells, or PBMCs. The dataset comprised deeply sampled blood TCRbeta repertoires from subjects exposed to, actively infected with, or recovered from COVID-19. The repertoires were released in a freely available public database meant as a resource for research on the immune response to SARS-CoV-2. Samples came from the ongoing ImmuneRACE study (first 160 participants) plus 1,254 subjects from 6 global collaborators. Nearly every sample came with metadata listing a de-identified subject ID, COVID-19 status, age in years and sex. Where available, HLA class I and class II types were obtained from metadata supplied by the sample provider rather than from assay-based typing. The research as a whole found: The quantity of clinical and demographic metadata differed by source and by participant and was supplied without curation.

Only a few counts were recorded for this clone. What antigen it recognizes has not been identified. Per-base qualities were not stored, and no clone one base away is much larger. TCRbeta CDR3 regions were amplified from genomic DNA by means of the immunoSEQ Assay, a bias-controlled multiplex PCR. Under the source paper's analysis protocol: The number of nucleated cells in each sample was estimated by amplification of reference gene primers within the assay. To quantify the absolute abundance of each unique TCRbeta CDR3 rearrangement, sequence reads were collapsed and filtered. Productive Simpson clonality was computed per sample as the square root of Simpson's diversity index over productive rearrangements. The table was pulled from immuneACCESS by TCRdb, which kept in-frame rearrangements only. Such tables lose some clones; where checked, under half of the loss comes from unresolved V genes, and the rest has no known cause. V, J and clone size are those of that table, while D and trimming were read from the DNA. This sample gives roughly 180,000 clones in total; 82% of them show up just once. The ten largest make up roughly a tenth of the sample.

The collaborating institutions used their own protocols to collect whole blood in K2EDTA tubes. For TCRbeta analysis, collaborators shipped samples as frozen whole blood, isolated PBMCs, or DNA extracted from either of those sample types. This sequence originates from an elderly woman with active or convalescent COVID-19. Sequencing input: peripheral blood.

The encoded CDR3 is CASSRTGYGYGYTF. The nucleotides are TGTGCCAGCAGCCGGACAGGGTACGGCTATGGCTACACCTTC. The chain joins TRBV7-2 to TRBJ1-2; 8 central bases correspond to TRBD1. Ends trimmed: V by 5 bases, J by 4 bases; bases unmatched to a gene: 6. Spanning cysteine to phenylalanine, the CDR3 consists of 14 amino acids. The CDR3 DNA has 42 bases and is translated from base 1. CDR1 and CDR2 are read off the germline V gene as SGHTA and FQGNSA.